This T cell receptor beta chain was profiled in a study of cytomegalovirus exposure and HLA in healthy donors. Study in general: The 95 to 150 validation repertoires were produced on the same platform as the 670 or so repertoires of the first cohort. This was reported in a later analysis.

Germline V CDR1 and CDR2: ENHRY, SYGVKD. Trimming removed 6 bases from V and 2 bases from J; junction bases left unmatched: 12. The CDR3 has 16 amino acids. Separate from the roughly 730-subject first cohort, the 120-subject validation cohort was the one that the donors belonged to. Profiled with immunoSEQ multiplex PCR; TCRdb holds only in-frame clones, not every one. This sample has just under 75,000 clones, with just under 95% found just once. The source material was PBMCs. This sequence originates from a woman between 18 and 29 years old in good health and CMV-seropositive. The J gene is TRBJ1-1, the V gene TRBV10-3; 7 nucleotides align to TRBD1. The CDR3 sequence: CAIRESDRAGNTEAFF. The DNA for the CDR3 is TGTGCCATCAGGGAGAGTGACAGGGCAGGAAACACTGAAGCTTTCTTT.